Presented here are 10 T cell receptor beta chains from one specimen sequenced in a study of shared clonotypes between healthy human individuals. CD45RO-negative, CCR7-selected cells formed the naive CD8 fraction, which excluded terminally differentiated effector memory CD45RA+ cells. The method was immunoSEQ multiplex PCR; TCRdb's version includes in-frame clones alone and lacks a portion of them. The table records about 1,900,000 clones, roughly 95% of them present only once. The sample consisted of naive CD8+ T cells sorted from blood. These TCRs come from a man aged 18 to 35 in good health.

This rearrangement joins TRBV5-6 to TRBJ2-7; D may be TRBD1 (5 bases). Germline values: CDR1 SGHDT, CDR2 YYEEEE. This CDR3 has 14 amino acids. V lost 3 bases, J lost 2 bases, and 12 bases lay in between. CDR3 sequence reads: CASSYQGWTYEQYF. DNA of the CDR3: TGTGCCAGCAGCTACCAGGGCTGGACCTACGAGCAGTACTTC. The entire variable domain, with the rest obtained from reference TRBV5-6 and TRBJ2-7, is as follows: DAGVTQSPTHLIKTRGQQVTLRCSPKSGHDTVSWYQQALGQGPQFIFQYYEEEERQRGNFPDRFSGHQFPNYSSELNVNALLLGDSALYLCASSYQGWTYEQYFGPGTRLTVT.

Written as DNA, the CDR3 is TGTGCCAGCAGCTTGGAGGGAGAGCAGTTCTTC. This sequence encodes CASSLEGEQFF. This sequence joins TRBV5-6 and TRBJ2-1, with D hard to call. The V end lost 0 bases, the J end lost 10 bases, and 5 bases lay between the germline ends. The CDR3 has 11 amino acids. CDR1 is SGHDT and CDR2 is YYEEEE in the germline V gene.

This chain links TRBV5-8 with TRBJ1-2; D not certain. The CDR3 has 12 amino acids. The V and J ends lost 0 bases and 6 bases respectively, with 6 bases between them. Germline CDR1 SGHTS, CDR2 YDEGEE. The CDR3 DNA sequence: TGTGCCAGCAGCTTGGGCCTCGATGGCTACACCTTC. Residues: CASSLGLDGYTF.

Notes on this clone: The sample contains more than one DNA sequence encoding this CDR3. The V gene is TRBV7-9, the J gene TRBJ2-1; the D gene is possibly TRBD1 (5 bases). The CDR3 spans 12 residues. The germline CDR1 and CDR2 sequences are SEHNR and FQNEAQ (reference sequence). The V and J ends lost 5 bases and 6 bases respectively, with 8 bases between them. The CDR3 DNA reads TGTGCCAGCAGCCTTGGGGCCAATGAGCAGTTCTTC. Translating gives CASSLGANEQFF.

This rearrangement joins TRBV10-3 to TRBJ2-6; TRBD2 matches at 7 bases. The CDR3 totals 19 residues. The germline V gene has CDR1 ENHRY and CDR2 SYGVKD. Germline trimming cut 9 bases from V and 2 bases from J; bases unmatched to any gene: 19. DNA of the CDR3: TGTGCCATGATTAACCGGGGACGCCCCCGGGAGGCTGGGGCCAACGTCCTGACTTTC. Translated: CAMINRGRPREAGANVLTF.

The CDR3 reads CASAWTGREQYF. The CDR3 region has the DNA TGTGCCAGCGCATGGACAGGGCGCGAGCAGTACTTC. This chain connects TRBV27 to TRBJ2-7; 8 positions agree with TRBD1. V was clipped by 8 bases and J by 6 bases; unmatched bases: 6. This CDR3 comprises 12 residues. Germline values: CDR1 MNHEY, CDR2 SMNVEV (reference sequence).

V usage is TRBV10-1 and J usage is TRBJ1-1; D call uncertain. V lost 4 bases and J 3 bases, leaving 9 bases between the germline ends. This CDR3 comprises 13 residues. CDR1 and CDR2 (germline): WNHNN, SYGVQD (reference sequence). The DNA for the CDR3 is TGCGCCAGCAGTGCCCAGCCGTACACTGAAGCTTTCTTT. Encoded protein: CASSAQPYTEAFF.

V is TRBV2 and J is TRBJ2-7, with TRBD2 matching 12 bases. Germline V CDR1 and CDR2: SNHLY, FYNNEI. The CDR3 spans 13 residues. Trimming at V came to 6 bases and at J to 7 bases, leaving 4 bases not matched to a gene. DNA of the CDR3: TGTGCCAGCAGGGTACTAGCGGGAGGTGAGCAGTACTTC. Protein sequence: CASRVLAGGEQYF.

This rearrangement joins TRBV4-2 to TRBJ2-1; D not resolved. The CDR3 is made up of 15 amino acids. Germline V CDR1 and CDR2: LGHNA, YNFKEQ. Trimming took off 3 bases at V and 1 base at J, with 10 bases between the two ends. The CDR3 loop reads CASSHKTESYNEQFF. Here the CDR3 DNA reads TGTGCCAGCAGCCATAAAACAGAGTCCTACAATGAGCAGTTCTTC.

This sequence joins TRBV30 and TRBJ1-1, with a possible D match to TRBD1 (6 bases). The CDR3 has 11 residues. V lost 2 bases to trimming and J lost 7 bases, with 8 bases between them. CDR1 and CDR2 (germline): GTSNPN, SVGIG (reference sequence). CDR3 coding DNA: TGTGCCTGGAGTAGGGGGATTGAAGCTTTCTTT. Translating it yields CAWSRGIEAFF.